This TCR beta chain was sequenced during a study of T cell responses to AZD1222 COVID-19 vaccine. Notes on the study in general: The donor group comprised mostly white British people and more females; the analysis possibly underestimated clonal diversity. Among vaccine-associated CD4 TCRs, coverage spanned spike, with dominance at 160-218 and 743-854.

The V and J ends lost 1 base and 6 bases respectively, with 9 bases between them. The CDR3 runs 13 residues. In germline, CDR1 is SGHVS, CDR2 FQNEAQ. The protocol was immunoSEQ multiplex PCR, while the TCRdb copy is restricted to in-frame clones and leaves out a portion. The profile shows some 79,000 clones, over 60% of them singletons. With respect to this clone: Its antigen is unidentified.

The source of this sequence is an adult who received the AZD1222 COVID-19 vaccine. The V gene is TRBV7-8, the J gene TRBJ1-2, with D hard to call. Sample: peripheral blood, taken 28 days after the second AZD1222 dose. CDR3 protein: CASSLEETNGYTF. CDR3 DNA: TGTGCCAGCAGCTTAGAGGAAACTAATGGCTACACCTTC. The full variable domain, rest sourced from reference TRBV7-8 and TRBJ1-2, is GAGVSQSPRYKVAKRGQDVALRCDPISGHVSLFWYQQALGQGPEFLTYFQNEAQLDKSGLPSDRFFAERPEGSVSTLKIQRTQQEDSAVYLCASSLEETNGYTFGSGTRLTVV.